The sequence of this T cell receptor (beta chain) was determined in a study of blood T cell repertoires in COVID-19 (dated by TCRdb to 2018 to 2021). As for the study more broadly: ImmuneRACE Cohort 3 recovered participants were defined by two consecutive negative NP/OP PCR tests, healthcare professional clearance, or symptom resolution. Samples covering the acute and convalescent phases of COVID-19 were provided by collaborators in the United States, Italy and Spain. The prospective study material was composed of cDNA or gDNA derived from T cells, B-cell-depleted T cells, or PBMCs. The dataset comprised deeply sampled blood TCRbeta repertoires from subjects exposed to, actively infected with, or recovered from COVID-19. The repertoires were released in a freely available public database meant as a resource for research on the immune response to SARS-CoV-2. The samples were drawn from two sources: the first 160 participants of the ongoing ImmuneRACE study, and fewer than 1,500 subjects contributed by 6 global collaborators. Nearly every sample came with metadata listing a de-identified subject ID, COVID-19 status, age in years and sex. Where HLA class I and class II types were available, the types were taken from metadata supplied by the sample provider, not from assay-based typing.

Participants in the prospective study were enrolled through a virtual design, were aged roughly 18 to 100 years, and lived in about 25 United States geographic areas. In the prospective study, participants were assigned to cohorts based on the clinical history participants reported in a screening survey and a study questionnaire. Mobile phlebotomists in the prospective study collected whole blood, serum and a nasopharyngeal or oropharyngeal swab from every participant. Prospective study participants could optionally give additional blood draws and questionnaires over a roughly two-month period. Before DNA extraction, prospective study blood samples were shipped either frozen or at room temperature. What the authors observed across the whole study: The quantity of clinical and demographic metadata differed by source and by participant and was supplied without curation.

The V end gives up 2 bases and the J end 7 bases, leaving 6 bases in the junction not matched to a gene. The CDR3 goes from the cysteine to the phenylalanine over 14 residues. This entry keeps only the CDR3 DNA: 42 bases, framed from base 1. Per the germline V gene, MNHEY is the CDR1 and SVGEGT is the CDR2. The immunoSEQ Assay, a bias-controlled multiplex PCR, was used to amplify TCRbeta CDR3 regions from genomic DNA. From the authors' description of their analysis: Nucleated cell counts per sample were estimated from amplification of reference gene primers within the assay. To quantify the absolute abundance of each unique TCRbeta CDR3 rearrangement, sequence reads were collapsed and filtered. Productive Simpson clonality was computed per sample as the square root of Simpson's diversity index over productive rearrangements. Sourced from immuneACCESS, this table was stored by TCRdb with only in-frame sequences that have V and J called. A share of the clones is absent; for the studies checked, an unresolved V gene accounts for under half, and the remainder has no known explanation. The DNA gave D and trimming, while V, J and clone size come from that table. A total of 250,000 to 300,000 clones appear in this sample, approximately 90% of them only once. The top ten clonotypes cover approximately 2% of the sample.

A remark on this clone: The antigen it recognizes is unknown. Base-call qualities are not available, and no considerably larger clone is one nucleotide away.

The chain couples TRBV6-2 or TRBV6-3 to TRBJ2-7; TRBD1 agrees with 9 junctional bases. Material for sequencing was PBMCs or T cells enriched from blood (not recorded which). The origin of this receptor is a woman aged 55-70 years in a cohort exposed to, infected with or recovered from COVID-19 (not recorded which). The CDR3 reads CASSYPGTGREQYF. The nucleotides are TGTGCCAGCAGTTACCCCGGGACAGGGCGGGAGCAGTACTTC.